Here is one TCR beta chain with its context. This entry belongs to a study of blood T cell repertoires in COVID-19. Trimming pared 4 bases from V and 6 bases from J, leaving 13 bases between. Looked up from germline, CDR1 is MNHEY and CDR2 is SVGEGT. The length of the CDR3 is 14 residues. Original methodology: Amplified reference gene primers provided the basis for estimating nucleated cell counts. Sequencing was performed with immunoSEQ multiplex PCR; in TCRdb, only in-frame clones are kept and a portion is missing. V, J and clone size are taken as reported in that table, and D and trimming were inferred from the DNA itself. The profile shows just over 200,000 clones, around three quarters of them singletons.

This receptor was obtained from a woman in her 70s with acute or convalescent COVID-19. The sequenced sample was peripheral blood. The chain recombines TRBV6-2 or TRBV6-3 with TRBJ2-1, with a tentative D call TRBD1 (6 bases). CDR3 protein: CASSFRGEGNEQFF. The CDR3 coding sequence is TGTGCCAGCAGTTTCAGGGGTGAAGGCAATGAGCAGTTCTTC.